This T cell receptor beta chain appears in the sequencing data of a study of CD8+ T cells in alopecia areata. This CDR3 spans 13 amino acids. The germline V gene has CDR1 NNHDY and CDR2 SYVADS. TCR sequencing used cDNA made by reverse transcription of extracted RNA. Repertoires were generated with immunoSEQ multiplex PCR, while TCRdb's copy carries only in-frame clones and drops some. The sample presents under 3,500 clones, none singletons. Study conclusions and caveats: Clonality in lesional scalp, especially alopecia totalis/universalis, exceeded that of normal scalp.

This clone was counted ten times or more. Its antigen is unknown. Each gene name is a mouse one. From the germline J gene comes the end of the CDR3, since the read stops 4 residues before it. The sample consisted of lesional skin. V gene TRBV13-3 combines with J gene TRBJ2-7; 9 bases align to TRBD1. The TCR comes from a C3H/HeJ mouse with alopecia areata. This strain's MHC haplotype is H2-k. The sequenced CDR3 bases are TGTGCCAGCAGAGGGACAGGGAAATAT. Protein sequence: CASRGTGKY. The full CDR3 reads CASRGTGKYEQYF.